A selection of T cell receptor beta chains follows, all from one sample in a study of control samples from healthy donors and cancer patients. Clones were sequenced by immunoSEQ multiplex PCR, and TCRdb holds only the in-frame ones, with some missing. This repertoire shows just over 150,000 clones, more than 85% found once; its top ten account for around 2.2%. Sequencing was carried out using blood. Receptors originate from a man aged 45 to 65 in good health. Both conserved end residues are part of each CDR3. Each record gives: D gene, clone size, J gene, V gene, CDR3 DNA, CDR3 protein. The D gene is left open where the match is weak. Size tells how often a clone was seen (once, few, many) or the class of an expanded clone, and some rows leave it out.

d_gene: NA
abundance: NA
j_gene: TRBJ1-2
v_gene: TRBV25-1
CDR3nt: TGTGCCAGCAGTGGCACACCCAGCTATGGCTACACCTTC
CDR3aa: CASSGTPSYGYTF

d_gene: NA
abundance: NA
j_gene: TRBJ2-1
v_gene: TRBV6-5
CDR3nt: TGTGCCAGCAGGGGGGGTTCCTACAATGAGCAGTTCTTC
CDR3aa: CASRGGSYNEQFF

d_gene: TRBD2
abundance: NA
j_gene: TRBJ2-7
v_gene: TRBV5-1
CDR3nt: TGCGCCAGCAGCTTGGGGACTAGCGGGAGTAAGGTTGACGAGCAGTACTTC
CDR3aa: CASSLGTSGSKVDEQYF

d_gene: NA
abundance: NA
j_gene: TRBJ2-2
v_gene: TRBV29-1
CDR3nt: TGCAGCGTTAACAGTGGATTGAACACCGGGGAGCTGTTTTTT
CDR3aa: CSVNSGLNTGELFF

d_gene: TRBD2
abundance: NA
j_gene: TRBJ2-1
v_gene: TRBV4-1
CDR3nt: TGCGCCAGCAGCTCAACCGGGGGGGGATACAATGAGCAGTTCTTC
CDR3aa: CASSSTGGGYNEQFF

d_gene: TRBD2
abundance: NA
j_gene: TRBJ2-2
v_gene: TRBV5-1
CDR3nt: TGCGCCAGCAGCTTCCGGCGGGAGAGCACCGGGGAGCTGTTTTTT
CDR3aa: CASSFRRESTGELFF

d_gene: NA
abundance: NA
j_gene: TRBJ2-1
v_gene: TRBV12-3/TRBV12-4
CDR3nt: TGTGCCAGCAGGTGGAGGGACAGTAATGAGCAGTTCTTC
CDR3aa: CASRWRDSNEQFF

d_gene: NA
abundance: NA
j_gene: TRBJ1-2
v_gene: TRBV28
CDR3nt: TGTGCCAGCAGTTTATTTGGCAGGGGCGCCTATGGCTACACCTTC
CDR3aa: CASSLFGRGAYGYTF

d_gene: NA
abundance: NA
j_gene: TRBJ1-2
v_gene: TRBV6-1
CDR3nt: TGTGCCAGCAGTGAAAGTTCAGGGTCGGTCGGCTACACCTTC
CDR3aa: CASSESSGSVGYTF

d_gene: TRBD1
abundance: NA
j_gene: TRBJ1-2
v_gene: TRBV5-4
CDR3nt: TGTGCCAGCAGCTTGGGGGACAGGGGTAGCTATGGCTACACCTTC
CDR3aa: CASSLGDRGSYGYTF

d_gene: TRBD2
abundance: few
j_gene: TRBJ2-3
v_gene: TRBV2
CDR3nt: TGTGCCAGCAGGGGGACTAGCGGTAAATTCGATACGCAGTATTTT
CDR3aa: CASRGTSGKFDTQYF

d_gene: NA
abundance: NA
j_gene: TRBJ2-7
v_gene: TRBV6-1
CDR3nt: TGTGCCAGCAGTGAGACGGTGAGGGACGAGCAGTACTTC
CDR3aa: CASSETVRDEQYF

d_gene: TRBD1
abundance: NA
j_gene: TRBJ2-7
v_gene: TRBV28
CDR3nt: TGTGCCAGCAGTCGGGGACAGGGGGCAGTCGAGCAGTACTTC
CDR3aa: CASSRGQGAVEQYF

d_gene: NA
abundance: NA
j_gene: TRBJ1-2
v_gene: TRBV18
CDR3nt: TGTGCCAGCTCACCACCGGTAACAGCTAACTATGGCTACACCTTC
CDR3aa: CASSPPVTANYGYTF

d_gene: TRBD2
abundance: NA
j_gene: TRBJ2-1
v_gene: TRBV5-4
CDR3nt: TGTGCCAGCAGCGGGGGGACTAGCGGGAGGCTCAACTACAATGAGCAGTTCTTC
CDR3aa: CASSGGTSGRLNYNEQFF

d_gene: TRBD1
abundance: NA
j_gene: TRBJ2-1
v_gene: TRBV2
CDR3nt: TGTGCCAGCAGTGAACGAACAGGGGCGTACAATGAGCAGTTCTTC
CDR3aa: CASSERTGAYNEQFF

d_gene: TRBD1
abundance: NA
j_gene: TRBJ1-6
v_gene: TRBV19
CDR3nt: TGTGCCAGTAGTATTCTCGGACAGGGTGGTAATTCACCCCTCCACTTT
CDR3aa: CASSILGQGGNSPLHF

d_gene: TRBD2
abundance: NA
j_gene: TRBJ2-2
v_gene: TRBV6-4
CDR3nt: TGTGCCAGCCGTACGGGGGGAGGAACCGGGGAGCTGTTTTTT
CDR3aa: CASRTGGGTGELFF

d_gene: NA
abundance: NA
j_gene: TRBJ2-3
v_gene: TRBV28
CDR3nt: TGTGCCAGCACGGGTGGCGGGATGAGCACAGATACGCAGTATTTT
CDR3aa: CASTGGGMSTDTQYF

d_gene: NA
abundance: NA
j_gene: TRBJ2-3
v_gene: TRBV6-1
CDR3nt: TGTGCCAGCAGTGAAGGTGACAGACGGACGCAGTATTTT
CDR3aa: CASSEGDRRTQYF

d_gene: NA
abundance: NA
j_gene: TRBJ2-7
v_gene: TRBV6-5
CDR3nt: TGTGCCAGCAACACCAGATACAGGGCCTACGAGCAGTACTTC
CDR3aa: CASNTRYRAYEQYF

d_gene: NA
abundance: NA
j_gene: TRBJ2-7
v_gene: TRBV6-5
CDR3nt: TGTGCCAGCAGTTACTCGATACAGGTTTCCTACGAGCAGTACTTC
CDR3aa: CASSYSIQVSYEQYF

d_gene: NA
abundance: NA
j_gene: TRBJ2-2
v_gene: TRBV18
CDR3nt: TGTGCCAGCTCGCTAGGGTTCGCCGGGGAGCTGTTTTTT
CDR3aa: CASSLGFAGELFF

d_gene: TRBD2
abundance: NA
j_gene: TRBJ2-1
v_gene: TRBV27
CDR3nt: TGTGCCAGCAGTTTTAGCGGGAGGGCGAATGAGCAGTTCTTC
CDR3aa: CASSFSGRANEQFF

d_gene: TRBD2
abundance: NA
j_gene: TRBJ2-1
v_gene: TRBV10-3
CDR3nt: TGTGCCATCAGCTCCTACGAGGGACTAGCGGGACCGAAACTCAATGAGCAGTTCTTC
CDR3aa: CAISSYEGLAGPKLNEQFF

d_gene: TRBD2
abundance: NA
j_gene: TRBJ2-5
v_gene: TRBV28
CDR3nt: TGTGCCAGCAGCCGAATAGCGGGAGAAGAGACCCAGTACTTC
CDR3aa: CASSRIAGEETQYF

d_gene: TRBD1
abundance: NA
j_gene: TRBJ2-7
v_gene: TRBV6-1
CDR3nt: TGTGCCAGCAGTGAACGAGGGACAGGGCCCTACGAGCAGTACTTC
CDR3aa: CASSERGTGPYEQYF

d_gene: NA
abundance: NA
j_gene: TRBJ2-3
v_gene: TRBV28
CDR3nt: TGTGCCAGCAGGCTTTGGGGGGGCACAGATACGCAGTATTTT
CDR3aa: CASRLWGGTDTQYF

d_gene: TRBD1
abundance: NA
j_gene: TRBJ1-1
v_gene: TRBV28
CDR3nt: TGTGCCAGCAGACCTACAGGGGTTCTTGAAGCTTTCTTT
CDR3aa: CASRPTGVLEAFF

d_gene: NA
abundance: NA
j_gene: TRBJ2-7
v_gene: TRBV2
CDR3nt: TGTGCCAGTAGGGCCTCCTACGAGCAGTACTTC
CDR3aa: CASRASYEQYF

d_gene: NA
abundance: NA
j_gene: TRBJ2-7
v_gene: TRBV12-3/TRBV12-4
CDR3nt: TGTGCCAGCAGTTTTTTCTCCGGCGAGCAGTACTTC
CDR3aa: CASSFFSGEQYF

d_gene: NA
abundance: NA
j_gene: TRBJ2-3
v_gene: TRBV10-2
CDR3nt: TGCGCCAGCAGTCCCTACGGGAATTGGGATACGCAGTATTTT
CDR3aa: CASSPYGNWDTQYF

d_gene: NA
abundance: NA
j_gene: TRBJ1-4
v_gene: TRBV3-1/TRBV3-2
CDR3nt: TGTGCCAGCAGCCAAGGGGTCACAACTAATGAAAAACTGTTTTTT
CDR3aa: CASSQGVTTNEKLFF

d_gene: TRBD1
abundance: NA
j_gene: TRBJ1-2
v_gene: TRBV18
CDR3nt: TGTGCCAGCTCACCGGACAGGGAGGGCTATGGCTACACCTTC
CDR3aa: CASSPDREGYGYTF

d_gene: NA
abundance: NA
j_gene: TRBJ1-3
v_gene: TRBV11-2
CDR3nt: TGTGCCAGCAGCTTAACCCCTCGGGGGGTTAGCTCTGGAAACACCATATATTTT
CDR3aa: CASSLTPRGVSSGNTIYF

d_gene: NA
abundance: NA
j_gene: TRBJ2-3
v_gene: TRBV7-9
CDR3nt: TGTGCCAGCGCCCTCGACACAGATACGCAGTATTTT
CDR3aa: CASALDTDTQYF

d_gene: NA
abundance: NA
j_gene: TRBJ1-2
v_gene: TRBV30
CDR3nt: TGTGCCTGGAGTTTGAAAGGGGGGGTATCTGGCTACACCTTC
CDR3aa: CAWSLKGGVSGYTF

d_gene: TRBD2
abundance: NA
j_gene: TRBJ2-5
v_gene: TRBV5-1
CDR3nt: TGCGCCAGCAGCGCTGGACTAGCGGGAGGTGAGACCCAGTACTTC
CDR3aa: CASSAGLAGGETQYF